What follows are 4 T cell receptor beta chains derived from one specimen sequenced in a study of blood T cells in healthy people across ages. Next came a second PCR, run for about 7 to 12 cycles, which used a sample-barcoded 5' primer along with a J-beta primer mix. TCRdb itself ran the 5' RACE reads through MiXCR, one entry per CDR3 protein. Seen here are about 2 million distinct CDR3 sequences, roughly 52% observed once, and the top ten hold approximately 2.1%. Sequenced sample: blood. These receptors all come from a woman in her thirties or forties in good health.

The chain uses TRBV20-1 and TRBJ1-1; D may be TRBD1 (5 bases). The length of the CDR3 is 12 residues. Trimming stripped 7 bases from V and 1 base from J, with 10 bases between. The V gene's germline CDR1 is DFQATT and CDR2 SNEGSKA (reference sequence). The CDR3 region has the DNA TGCAGTGGAAGGGACCCGAACACTGAAGCTTTCTTT. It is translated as CSGRDPNTEAFF.

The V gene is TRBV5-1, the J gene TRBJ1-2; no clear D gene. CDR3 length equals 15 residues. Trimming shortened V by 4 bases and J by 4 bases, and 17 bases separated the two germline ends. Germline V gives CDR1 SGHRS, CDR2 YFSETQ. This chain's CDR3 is CASSPLGRETYGYTF. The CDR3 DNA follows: TGCGCCAGCAGCCCCTTGGGCAGAGAAACCTATGGCTACACCTTC.

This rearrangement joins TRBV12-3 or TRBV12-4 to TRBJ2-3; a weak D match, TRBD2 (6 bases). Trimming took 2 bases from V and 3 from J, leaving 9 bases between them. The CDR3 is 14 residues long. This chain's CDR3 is CASSLIGRTDTQYF. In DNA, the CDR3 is TGTGCCAGCAGTTTAATCGGGAGAACAGATACGCAGTATTTT.

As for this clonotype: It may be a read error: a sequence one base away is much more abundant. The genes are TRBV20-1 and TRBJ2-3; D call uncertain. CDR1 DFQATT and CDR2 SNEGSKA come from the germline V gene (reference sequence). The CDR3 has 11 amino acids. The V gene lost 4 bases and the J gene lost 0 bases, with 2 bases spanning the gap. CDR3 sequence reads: CSAISTDTQYF. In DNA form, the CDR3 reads TGCAGTGCTATAAGCACAGATACGCAGTATTTT.